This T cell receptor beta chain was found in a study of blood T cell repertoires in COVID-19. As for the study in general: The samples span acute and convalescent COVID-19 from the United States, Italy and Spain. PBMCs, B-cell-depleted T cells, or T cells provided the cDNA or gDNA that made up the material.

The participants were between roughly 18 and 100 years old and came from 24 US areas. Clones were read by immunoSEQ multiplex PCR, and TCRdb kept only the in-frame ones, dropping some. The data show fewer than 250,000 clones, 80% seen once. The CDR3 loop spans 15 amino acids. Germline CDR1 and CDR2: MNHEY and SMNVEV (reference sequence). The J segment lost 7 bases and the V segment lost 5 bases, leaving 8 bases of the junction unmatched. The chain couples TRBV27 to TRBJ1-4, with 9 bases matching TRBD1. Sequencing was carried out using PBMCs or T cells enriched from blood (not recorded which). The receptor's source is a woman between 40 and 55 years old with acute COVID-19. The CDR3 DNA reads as TGTGCCAGCAGTACAGTTACAGGGGGCACTGAAAAACTGTTTTTT. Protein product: CASSTVTGGTEKLFF.